This TCR beta chain appears in the sequencing data of a study of T cells in Graves' hyperthyroidism and ophthalmopathy. Overall study findings and caveats: Ophthalmopathy got predicted by the model a median 6.5 months before its onset.

TCR beta CDR3 regions were amplified from RNA. During a first-round RT-PCR of the TCR CDR3, the HTBI primer set was used. Via MiXCR, TCRdb re-called the multiplex PCR reads, giving one row per CDR3 protein. Among a few hundred thousand distinct CDR3 sequences listed, around 15% were seen once. This clonotype was recorded at least ten times. As yet, its antigen is unknown. This CDR3 spans 12 amino acids. J gave up 3 bases and V 8 bases, and 1 base lay outside the gene matches. Germline CDR1 reads SNHLY; CDR2 reads FYNNEI. Sequencing was performed on blood. The chain recombines TRBV2 with TRBJ2-7; 10 bases align to TRBD1. The TCR comes from a woman in her late teens or twenties with Graves' hyperthyroidism. The CDR3 DNA sequence: TGTGCCAGCGGACAGGGGGACTACGAGCAGTACGTC. Residues: CASGQGDYEQYV.